This T cell receptor beta chain stems from a study of molecular identifiers for immune sequencing clone quantification. Regarding the study as a whole: In naive cells, under 1% of molecules belonged to clones above 20 RNA copies, against over 98% in effector cells.

This clonotype was found many times. No antigen is known for it. Germline V gene data show CDR1 as MNHEY and CDR2 as SMNVEV (reference sequence). V shed 3 bases, J shed 0 bases, and the junction held 7 bases outside the gene matches. This CDR3 is 18 amino acids long. TCRdb redid the calling of the PCR reads with MiXCR, one entry per CDR3 protein. Among 60,000 to 75,000 distinct CDR3 sequences listed, 15% to 20% were seen once. This chain joins TRBV27 and TRBJ2-6, with TRBD2 identical over 8 bases. The TCR sequence derives from a human donor in good health. Some libraries in this study had Jurkat cell RNA spiked in. The source material was naive CD8+ T cells from blood, with Jurkat cell RNA spiked in. Regarding subset: FACS-sorted CD8+CD4-CCR7+CD45RA+ naive T cells. CDR3 loop: CASSLNSGDDSGANVLTF. CDR3 DNA: TGTGCCAGCAGTTTGAATAGCGGGGATGACTCTGGGGCCAACGTCCTGACTTTC.